This TCR beta chain was found in a study of T cell repertoires in cytomegalovirus infection. Study-level background: Public TCR beta signatures indicated both CMV infection and matching HLA type.

TCRdb called the reads again in MiXCR, with one record for every CDR3 protein. The sample consists of hundreds of thousands of distinct CDR3 sequences, 6% to 8% of them appearing once. This clonotype has a count of ten or more. Its antigen is unidentified. Findings and limits, study-wide: People with CMV and the relevant HLA were identified by cumulative public TCR beta family frequency. The ex vivo response was dominated by HLA-C-restricted CMV-specific TCR beta clonotypes.

The CDR3 extends over 17 amino acids. V lost 2 bases to trimming and J lost 0 bases, with 11 bases between them. CDR1 is SGHTA and CDR2 is FQGNSA in the germline V gene. Sequencing input: PBMCs. This TCR derives from a human donor in good health (CMV status not recorded). Some clones in this sample may be carry-over from other donors' samples. The genes are TRBV7-2 and TRBJ2-6; D is uncertain. Written as DNA, the CDR3 is TGTGCCAGCAGCTTATCGAGCGCCAGCTCTGGGGCCAACGTCCTGACTTTC. It specifies CASSLSSASSGANVLTF.